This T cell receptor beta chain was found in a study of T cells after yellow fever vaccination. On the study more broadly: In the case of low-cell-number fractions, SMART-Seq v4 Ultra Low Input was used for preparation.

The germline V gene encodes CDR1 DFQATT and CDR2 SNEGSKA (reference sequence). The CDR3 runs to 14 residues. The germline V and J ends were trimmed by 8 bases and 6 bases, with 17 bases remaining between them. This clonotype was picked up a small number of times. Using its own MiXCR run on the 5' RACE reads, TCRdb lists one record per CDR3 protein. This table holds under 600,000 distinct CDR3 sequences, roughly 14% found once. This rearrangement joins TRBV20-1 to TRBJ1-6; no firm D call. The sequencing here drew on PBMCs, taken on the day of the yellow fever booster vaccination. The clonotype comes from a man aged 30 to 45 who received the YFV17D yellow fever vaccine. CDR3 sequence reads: CSTTVRRVNSPLHF. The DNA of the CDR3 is TGCAGTACCACAGTCCGGAGGGTTAATTCACCCCTCCACTTT.